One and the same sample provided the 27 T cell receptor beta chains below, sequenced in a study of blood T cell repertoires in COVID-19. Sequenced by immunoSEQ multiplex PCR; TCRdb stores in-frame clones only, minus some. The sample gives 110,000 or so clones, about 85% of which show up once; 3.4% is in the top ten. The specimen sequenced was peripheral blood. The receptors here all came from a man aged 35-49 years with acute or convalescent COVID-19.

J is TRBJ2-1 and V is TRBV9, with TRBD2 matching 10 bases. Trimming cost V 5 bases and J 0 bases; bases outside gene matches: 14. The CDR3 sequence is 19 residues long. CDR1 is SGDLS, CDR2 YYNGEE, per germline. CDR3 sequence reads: CASSALLSGGLPSYNEQFF. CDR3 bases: TGTGCCAGCAGTGCCCTACTTAGCGGGGGGCTACCCTCCTACAATGAGCAGTTCTTC.

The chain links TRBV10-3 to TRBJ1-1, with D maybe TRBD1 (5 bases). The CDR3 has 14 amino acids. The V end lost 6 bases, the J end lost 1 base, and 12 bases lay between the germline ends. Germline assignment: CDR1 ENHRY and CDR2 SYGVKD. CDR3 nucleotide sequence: TGTGCCATCAGAGTGCAGACAGCGAACACTGAAGCTTTCTTT. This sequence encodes CAIRVQTANTEAFF.

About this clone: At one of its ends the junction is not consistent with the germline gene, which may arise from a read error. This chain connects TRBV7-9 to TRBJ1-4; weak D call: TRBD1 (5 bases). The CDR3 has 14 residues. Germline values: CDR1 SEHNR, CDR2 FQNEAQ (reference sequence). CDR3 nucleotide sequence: TGTGCCAGCAGCCCCTCTGGCCAGGGCGGATTGATGAATTTT. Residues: CASSPSGQGGLMNF. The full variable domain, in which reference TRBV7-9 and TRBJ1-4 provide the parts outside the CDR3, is DTGVSQNPRHKITKRGQNVTFRCDPISEHNRLYWYRQTLGQGPEFLTYFQNEAQLEKSRLLSDRFSAERPKGSFSTLEIQRTEQGDSAMYLCASSPSGQGGLMNFGSGTQLSVL.

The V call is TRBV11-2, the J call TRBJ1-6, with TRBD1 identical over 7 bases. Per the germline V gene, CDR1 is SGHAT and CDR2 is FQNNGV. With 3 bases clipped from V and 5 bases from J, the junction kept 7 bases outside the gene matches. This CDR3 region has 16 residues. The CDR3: CASSFWDSTNNSPLHF. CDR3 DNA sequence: TGTGCCAGCAGCTTCTGGGACAGCACTAATAATTCACCCCTCCACTTT.

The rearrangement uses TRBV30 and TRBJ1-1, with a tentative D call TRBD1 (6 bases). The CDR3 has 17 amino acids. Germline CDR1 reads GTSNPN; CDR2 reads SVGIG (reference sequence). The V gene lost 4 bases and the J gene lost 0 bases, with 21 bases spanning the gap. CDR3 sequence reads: CAWTRTGNLIMNTEAFF. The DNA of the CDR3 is TGTGCCTGGACGAGAACAGGGAACCTTATCATGAACACTGAAGCTTTCTTT.

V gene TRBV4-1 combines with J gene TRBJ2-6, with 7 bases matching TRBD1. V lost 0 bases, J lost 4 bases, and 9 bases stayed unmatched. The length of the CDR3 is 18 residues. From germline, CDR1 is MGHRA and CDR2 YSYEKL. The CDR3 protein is CASSQDPPDRAGANVLTF. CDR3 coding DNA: TGCGCCAGCAGCCAAGATCCCCCAGACAGGGCCGGGGCCAACGTCCTGACTTTC.

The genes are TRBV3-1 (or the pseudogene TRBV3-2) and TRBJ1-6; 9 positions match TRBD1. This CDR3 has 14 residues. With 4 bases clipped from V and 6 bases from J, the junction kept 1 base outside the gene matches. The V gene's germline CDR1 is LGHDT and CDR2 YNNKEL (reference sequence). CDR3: CASSLGQGNSPLHF. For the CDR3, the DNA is TGTGCCAGCAGCCTGGGACAGGGTAATTCACCCCTCCACTTT.

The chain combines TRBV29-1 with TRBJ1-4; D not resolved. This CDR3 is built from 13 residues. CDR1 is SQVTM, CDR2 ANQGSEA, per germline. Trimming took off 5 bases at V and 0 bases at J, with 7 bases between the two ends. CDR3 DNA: TGCAGCGTTCGTCCCTCAACTAATGAAAAACTGTTTTTT. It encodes CSVRPSTNEKLFF.

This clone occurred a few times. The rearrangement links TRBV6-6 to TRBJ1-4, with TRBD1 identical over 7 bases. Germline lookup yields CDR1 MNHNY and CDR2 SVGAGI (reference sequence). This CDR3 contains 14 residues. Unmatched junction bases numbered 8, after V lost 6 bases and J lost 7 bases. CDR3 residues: CASSRGQASEKLFF. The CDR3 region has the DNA TGTGCCAGCAGCCGCGGACAGGCGAGTGAAAAACTGTTTTTT.

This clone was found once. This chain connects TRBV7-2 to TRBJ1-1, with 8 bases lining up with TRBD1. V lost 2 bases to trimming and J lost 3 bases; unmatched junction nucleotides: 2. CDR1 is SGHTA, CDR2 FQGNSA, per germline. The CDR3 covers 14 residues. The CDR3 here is CASSLYRGDTEAFF. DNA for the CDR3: TGTGCCAGCAGCTTATACAGGGGGGACACTGAAGCTTTCTTT.

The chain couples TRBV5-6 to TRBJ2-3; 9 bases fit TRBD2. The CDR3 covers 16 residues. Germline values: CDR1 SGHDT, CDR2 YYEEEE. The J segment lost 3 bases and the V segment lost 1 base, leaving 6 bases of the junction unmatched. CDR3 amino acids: CASSLFPSGDTDTQYF. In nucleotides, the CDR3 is TGTGCCAGCAGCTTGTTCCCTAGCGGGGATACAGATACGCAGTATTTT.

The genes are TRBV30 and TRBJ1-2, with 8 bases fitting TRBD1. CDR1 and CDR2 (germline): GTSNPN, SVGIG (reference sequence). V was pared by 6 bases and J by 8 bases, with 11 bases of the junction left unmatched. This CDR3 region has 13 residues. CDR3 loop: CACPDREVQGYTF. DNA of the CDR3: TGTGCCTGCCCGGACAGGGAGGTTCAAGGCTACACCTTC.

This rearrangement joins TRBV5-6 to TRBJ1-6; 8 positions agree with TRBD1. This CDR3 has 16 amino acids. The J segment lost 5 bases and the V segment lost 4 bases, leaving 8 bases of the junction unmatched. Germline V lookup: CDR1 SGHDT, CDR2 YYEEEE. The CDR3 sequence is CASSRDRRVHNSPLHF. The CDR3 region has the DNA TGTGCCAGCAGCCGGGACAGGCGGGTCCATAATTCACCCCTCCACTTT.

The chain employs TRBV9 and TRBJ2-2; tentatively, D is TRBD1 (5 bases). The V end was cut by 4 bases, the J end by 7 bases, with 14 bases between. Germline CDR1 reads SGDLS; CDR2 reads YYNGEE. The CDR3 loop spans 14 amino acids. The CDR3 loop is CASSPRLTVGELFF. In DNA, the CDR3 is TGTGCCAGCAGCCCCCGATTGACAGTCGGGGAGCTGTTTTTT.

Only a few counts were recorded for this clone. The CDR3 spells CASSLTDYNEQFF. For the CDR3, the DNA is TGTGCCAGCAGTTTAACAGACTACAATGAGCAGTTCTTC. This chain connects TRBV12-3 or TRBV12-4 to TRBJ2-1; D remains unclear. V was pared by 2 bases and J by 3 bases, with 5 bases between. The CDR3 loop spans 13 amino acids.

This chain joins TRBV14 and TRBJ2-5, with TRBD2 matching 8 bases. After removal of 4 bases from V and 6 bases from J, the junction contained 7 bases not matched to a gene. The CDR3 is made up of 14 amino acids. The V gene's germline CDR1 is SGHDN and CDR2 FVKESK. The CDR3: CASSLIAGWQTQYF. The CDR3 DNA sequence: TGTGCCAGCAGCCTTATAGCGGGGTGGCAGACCCAGTACTTC.

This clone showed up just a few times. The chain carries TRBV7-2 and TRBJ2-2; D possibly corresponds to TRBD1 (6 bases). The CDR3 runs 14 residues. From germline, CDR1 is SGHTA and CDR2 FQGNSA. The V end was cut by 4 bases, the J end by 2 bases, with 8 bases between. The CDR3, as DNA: TGTGCCAGCAGCTCGGACAGCAACACCGGGGAGCTGTTTTTT. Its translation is CASSSDSNTGELFF.

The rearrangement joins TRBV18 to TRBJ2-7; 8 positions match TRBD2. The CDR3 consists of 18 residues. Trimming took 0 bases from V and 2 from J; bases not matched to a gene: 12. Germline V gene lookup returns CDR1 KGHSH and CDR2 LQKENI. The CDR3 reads CASSPPASGGTDTYEQYF. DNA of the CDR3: TGTGCCAGCTCACCACCGGCCAGCGGGGGTACCGACACCTACGAGCAGTACTTC.

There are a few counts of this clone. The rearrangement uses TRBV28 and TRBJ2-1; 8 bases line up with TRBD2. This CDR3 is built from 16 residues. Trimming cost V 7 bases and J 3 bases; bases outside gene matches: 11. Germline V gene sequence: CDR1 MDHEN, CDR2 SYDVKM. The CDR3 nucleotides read TGTGCCAGCACCCCGGGAGGGGGGGGGAACTACAATGAGCAGTTCTTC. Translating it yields CASTPGGGGNYNEQFF.

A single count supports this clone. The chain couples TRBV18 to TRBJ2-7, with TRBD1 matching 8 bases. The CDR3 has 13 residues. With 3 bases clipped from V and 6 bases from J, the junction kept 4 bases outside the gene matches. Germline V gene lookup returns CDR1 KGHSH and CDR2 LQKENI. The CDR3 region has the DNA TGTGCCAGCTCACCGTCGACAGGGGCCGAGCAGTACTTC. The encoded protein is CASSPSTGAEQYF.

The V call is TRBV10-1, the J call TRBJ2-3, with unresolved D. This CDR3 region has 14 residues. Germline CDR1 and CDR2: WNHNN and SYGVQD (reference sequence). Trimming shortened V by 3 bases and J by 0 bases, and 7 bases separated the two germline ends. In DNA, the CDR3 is TGCGCCAGCAGTGAAGAGCGTAGCACAGATACGCAGTATTTT. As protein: CASSEERSTDTQYF.

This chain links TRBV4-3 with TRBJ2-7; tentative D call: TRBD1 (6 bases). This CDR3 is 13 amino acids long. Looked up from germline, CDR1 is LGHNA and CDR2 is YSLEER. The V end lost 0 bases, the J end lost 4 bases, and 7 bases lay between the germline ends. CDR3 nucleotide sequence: TGCGCCAGCAGCCAAGAGAGGGGGTACGAGCAGTACTTC. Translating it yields CASSQERGYEQYF.

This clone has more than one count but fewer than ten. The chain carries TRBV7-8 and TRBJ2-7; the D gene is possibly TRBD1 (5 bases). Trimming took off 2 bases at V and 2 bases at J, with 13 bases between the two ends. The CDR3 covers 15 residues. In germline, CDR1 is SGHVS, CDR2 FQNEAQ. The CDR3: CASSLWPGLTYEQYF. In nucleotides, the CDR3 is TGTGCCAGCAGCTTATGGCCAGGGCTTACCTACGAGCAGTACTTC.

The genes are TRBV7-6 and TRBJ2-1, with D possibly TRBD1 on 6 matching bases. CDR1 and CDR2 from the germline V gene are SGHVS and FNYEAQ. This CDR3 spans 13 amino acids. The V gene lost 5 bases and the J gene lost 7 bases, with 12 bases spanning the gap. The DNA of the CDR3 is TGTGCCAGCAGCCAACAGGGTTGGAATGAGCAGTTCTTC. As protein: CASSQQGWNEQFF. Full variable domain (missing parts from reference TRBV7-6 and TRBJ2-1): GAGVSQSPRYKVTKRGQDVALRCDPISGHVSLYWYRQALGQGPEFLTYFNYEAQQDKSGLPNDRFSAERPEGSISTLTIQRTEQRDSAMYRCASSQQGWNEQFFGPGTRLTVL.

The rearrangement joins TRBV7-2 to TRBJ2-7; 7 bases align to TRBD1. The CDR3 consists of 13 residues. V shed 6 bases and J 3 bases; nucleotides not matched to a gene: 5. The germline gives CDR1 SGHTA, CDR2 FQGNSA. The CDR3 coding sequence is TGTGCCAGCAGTAAGCAGGGGGTCTACGAGCAGTACTTC. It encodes CASSKQGVYEQYF.

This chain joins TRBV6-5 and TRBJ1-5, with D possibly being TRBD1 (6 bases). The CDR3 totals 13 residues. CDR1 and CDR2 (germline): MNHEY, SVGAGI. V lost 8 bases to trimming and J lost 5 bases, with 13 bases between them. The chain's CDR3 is CASSGHLDQPQHF. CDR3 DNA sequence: TGTGCCAGCTCGGGACACCTAGATCAGCCCCAGCATTTT.

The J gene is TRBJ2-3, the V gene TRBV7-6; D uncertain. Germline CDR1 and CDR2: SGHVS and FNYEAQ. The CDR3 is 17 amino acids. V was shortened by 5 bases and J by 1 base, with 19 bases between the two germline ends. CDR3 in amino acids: CASSPRSSSEGTDTQYF. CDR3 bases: TGTGCCAGCAGCCCCCGATCATCCAGCGAAGGCACAGATACGCAGTATTTT. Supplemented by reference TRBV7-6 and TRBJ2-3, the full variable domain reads GAGVSQSPRYKVTKRGQDVALRCDPISGHVSLYWYRQALGQGPEFLTYFNYEAQQDKSGLPNDRFSAERPEGSISTLTIQRTEQRDSAMYRCASSPRSSSEGTDTQYFGPGTRLTVL.